This T cell receptor (beta chain) came from a study of blood T cells in healthy people across ages. In its sample, this clonotype was seen a few times. The antigen remains undetermined. Whole-study findings and limits: The study found TCR beta diversity correlated strongly with naive T cell percentage. Naive CD4+ cells and diversity were both higher in long-lived donors than in aged donors.

A second PCR, run for about 6 to 12 cycles, used a sample-barcoded 5' primer plus a J-beta primer mix. Unique molecular identifiers of 12 random nucleotides labeled each cDNA. TCRdb re-called the 5' RACE reads with MiXCR, one entry per CDR3 protein. The table records about 1.8 million distinct CDR3 sequences, 49% of them present only once. CDR3 size: 14 residues. The germline CDR1 and CDR2 sequences are DFQATT and SNEGSKA (reference sequence). Deletions cut 2 bases from V and 6 bases from J, with 14 bases between. Material: blood. This chain links TRBV20-1 with TRBJ2-1; tentative D call: TRBD1 (5 bases). The source of this sequence is a woman in her forties in good health. In DNA, the CDR3 is TGCAGTGCTAGAACTGGGGCAGTCCGCAATGAGCAGTTCTTC. As protein: CSARTGAVRNEQFF.